This T cell receptor (beta chain) was sequenced in a study of blood T cell repertoires in COVID-19. About the study: The cDNA or gDNA used as material had been derived from T cells, B-cell-depleted T cells, or PBMCs.

V was pared by 2 bases and J by 1 base, with 18 bases of the junction left unmatched. Per the germline V gene, CDR1 is MGHRA and CDR2 is YSYEKL. This CDR3 contains 20 residues. The assay was immunoSEQ multiplex PCR, and TCRdb's table has in-frame clones only and misses some. Of more than 85,000 clones in the sample, roughly 92% were seen once. This TCR came from a woman aged 50 to 60 with COVID-19, enrolled during active disease. The J gene is TRBJ1-1, the V gene TRBV4-1, with 8 bases fitting TRBD1. Sequences were obtained from peripheral blood. DNA for the CDR3: TGCGCCAGCAGCCAAACGGTCTTCAGGGGGCGCTCATCACCGAACACTGAAGCTTTCTTT. Encoded protein: CASSQTVFRGRSSPNTEAFF.